Listed here are 3 T cell receptor beta chains from one sample, sequenced in a study of blood T cells in healthy people across ages. A J-beta primer mix and a sample-barcoded 5' primer were used in a second PCR of about 6 to 12 cycles. TCRdb fed the 5' RACE reads into MiXCR, producing one record per CDR3 protein. Of a few hundred thousand distinct CDR3 sequences detected, roughly a quarter appear once; the ten largest clones hold 3% to 4%. This same sample was also part of a study on T cells of mothers and their children.

The sequenced material came from blood. The receptors originated from a boy aged 2 to 9 in good health.

A few counts support this clonotype. This sequence joins TRBV11-1 and TRBJ2-5; D not resolved. Per germline, CDR1 SGHAT and CDR2 FQDESV (reference sequence). The CDR3 loop spans 14 amino acids. V lost 5 bases to trimming and J lost 1 base, with 11 bases between them. DNA of the CDR3: TGTGCCAGCAGCCCCTTAGCCGCCCAAGAGACCCAGTACTTC. This gives the protein CASSPLAAQETQYF.

The chain recombines TRBV20-1 with TRBJ2-5, with D tentatively TRBD2 (6 bases). CDR3 length equals 13 residues. CDR1 is DFQATT, CDR2 SNEGSKA, per germline (reference sequence). Deletions cut 3 bases from V and 5 bases from J, with 13 bases between. DNA of the CDR3: TGCAGTGCTAGGGGTGTCGGAGGGGAGACCCAGTACTTC. Translated: CSARGVGGETQYF.

V usage is TRBV30 and J usage is TRBJ2-7; 11 bases fit TRBD2. Germline assignment: CDR1 GTSNPN and CDR2 SVGIG (reference sequence). The CDR3 runs 15 residues. J lost 3 bases, V lost 3 bases, and 7 bases had no gene match. The chain's CDR3 is CAWREPGLADYEQYF. The CDR3 DNA is TGTGCCTGGAGGGAACCGGGACTAGCGGACTACGAGCAGTACTTC.